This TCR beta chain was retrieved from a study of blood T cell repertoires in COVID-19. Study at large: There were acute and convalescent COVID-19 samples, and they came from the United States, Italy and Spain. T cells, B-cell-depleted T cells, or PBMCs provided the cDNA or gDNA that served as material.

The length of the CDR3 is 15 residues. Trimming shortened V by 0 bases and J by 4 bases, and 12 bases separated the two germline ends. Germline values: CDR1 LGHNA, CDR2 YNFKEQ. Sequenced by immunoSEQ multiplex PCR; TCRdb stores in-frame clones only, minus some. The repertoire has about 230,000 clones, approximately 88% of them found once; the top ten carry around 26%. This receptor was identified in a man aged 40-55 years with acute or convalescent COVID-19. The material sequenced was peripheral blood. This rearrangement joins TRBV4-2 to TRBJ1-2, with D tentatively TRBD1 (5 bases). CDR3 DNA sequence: TGTGCCAGCAGCCAAGATATGGGGCAAGGCTATGGCTACACCTTC. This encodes CASSQDMGQGYGYTF.